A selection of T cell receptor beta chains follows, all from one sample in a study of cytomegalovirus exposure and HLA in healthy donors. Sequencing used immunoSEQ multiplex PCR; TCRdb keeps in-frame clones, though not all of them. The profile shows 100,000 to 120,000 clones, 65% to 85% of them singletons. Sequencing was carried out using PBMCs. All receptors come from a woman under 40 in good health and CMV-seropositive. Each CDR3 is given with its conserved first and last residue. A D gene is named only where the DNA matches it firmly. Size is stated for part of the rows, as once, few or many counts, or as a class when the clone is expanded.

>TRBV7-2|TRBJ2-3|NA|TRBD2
TGTGCCAGCAGTTATCCGGGACTAGCGGTCACAGATACGCAGTATTTT
CASSYPGLAVTDTQYF
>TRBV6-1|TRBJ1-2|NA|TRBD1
TGTGCCAGCAGTGACACAGGGGGCGCGGGTGGCTACACCTTC
CASSDTGGAGGYTF
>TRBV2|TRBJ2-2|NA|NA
TGTGCCAGCAGCCAAGACAGCACCGGGGAGCTGTTTTTT
CASSQDSTGELFF
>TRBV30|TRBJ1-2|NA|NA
TGTGCCTGGAGCCTCAGGGCACACTATGGCTACACCTTC
CAWSLRAHYGYTF
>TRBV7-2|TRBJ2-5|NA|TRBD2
TGTGCCAGCAGCTCCCGGGGACTAGCGGGAGTAGAGACCCAGTACTTC
CASSSRGLAGVETQYF
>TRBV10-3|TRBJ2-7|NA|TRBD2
TGTGCCATCAGTGAATCGACATGGACTAGCAGCATGGGGGGGGTGCAGTACTTC
CAISESTWTSSMGGVQYF
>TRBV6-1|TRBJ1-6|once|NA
TGTGCCAGCAGTGACCAGGGGCGAAATTCACCCCTCCACTTT
CASSDQGRNSPLHF
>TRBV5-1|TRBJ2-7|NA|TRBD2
TGCGCCAGCAGCTCCGAGCGGGAGGGCCCAAAGCAGTACTTC
CASSSEREGPKQYF
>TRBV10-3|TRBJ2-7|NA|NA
TGTGCCATCAATACCAGCGGAGGGTGGGACTTC
CAINTSGGWDF
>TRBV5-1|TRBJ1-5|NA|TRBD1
TGCGCCAGCAGCATCGGACAGGGGGTAGGTCAGCCCCAGCATTTT
CASSIGQGVGQPQHF
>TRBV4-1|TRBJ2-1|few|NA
TGCGCCAGCAGCCAATTGAATCGGAGGGAAAATGAGCAGTTCTTC
CASSQLNRRENEQFF
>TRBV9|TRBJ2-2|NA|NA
TGTGCCAGCAGCGTAGCCCCGACAGGAGCCGGGAACACCGGGGAGCTGTTTTTT
CASSVAPTGAGNTGELFF
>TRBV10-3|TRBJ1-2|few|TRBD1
TGTGCCATCAGACCCCCGGGACAGGGTCGCTATGGCTACACCTTC
CAIRPPGQGRYGYTF
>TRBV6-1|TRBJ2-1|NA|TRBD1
TGTGCCAGCAGCGCGACAGGGGGTTGGAATGAGCAGTTCTTC
CASSATGGWNEQFF
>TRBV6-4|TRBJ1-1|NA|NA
TGTGCCAGCAGTGATGGGAGGGAAGGGGCTGAAGCTTTCTTT
CASSDGREGAEAFF
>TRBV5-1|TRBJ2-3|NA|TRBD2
TGCGCCAGCAGCTTGGGCCTAGCGGGCGCCAGCACAGATACGCAGTATTTT
CASSLGLAGASTDTQYF
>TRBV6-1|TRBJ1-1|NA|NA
TGTGCCAGCAGTGCCAGGGAGGGCACTGAAGCTTTCTTT
CASSAREGTEAFF
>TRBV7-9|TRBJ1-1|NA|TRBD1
TGTGCCAGCAGCGCATCCGGGACAGTGGGGGGCACTGAAGCTTTCTTT
CASSASGTVGGTEAFF
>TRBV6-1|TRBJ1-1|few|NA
TGTGCCAGCAGAAGATTGCGGGCGGATACTGAAGCTTTCTTT
CASRRLRADTEAFF
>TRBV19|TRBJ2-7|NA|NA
TGTGCCAGTAGTCTTTCCGGTGTGATCTACGAGCAGTACTTC
CASSLSGVIYEQYF
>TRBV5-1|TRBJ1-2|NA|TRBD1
TGCGCCAGCAGCTTGGAGGGGGCTGATAATGGCTACACCTTC
CASSLEGADNGYTF
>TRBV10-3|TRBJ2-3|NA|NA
TGTGCCATCGGGTCAGGGCAGGGTACAGATACGCAGTATTTT
CAIGSGQGTDTQYF